This T cell receptor (beta chain) was captured by sequencing in a study of blood T cell repertoires in COVID-19. Study at large: The study drew acute and convalescent COVID-19 samples from the United States, Italy and Spain. PBMCs, B-cell-depleted T cells, or T cells were the source of the cDNA or gDNA that made up the material.

Per the original data handling: The assay estimated nucleated cells by amplifying reference gene primers. Profiled with immunoSEQ multiplex PCR; TCRdb holds only in-frame clones, not every one. From that table come the V and J calls and clone size; the DNA was used to work out D and trimming. The sample has around 300,000 clones; just under 90% are singletons. Trimming stripped 0 bases from V and 5 bases from J, with 16 bases between. Germline CDR1 LNHDA, CDR2 SQIVND (reference sequence). This CDR3 region has 16 residues. The chain is built from TRBV19 and TRBJ1-1, with D possibly matching TRBD1 (5 bases). This TCR derives from a woman between 35 and 50 years old with acute or convalescent COVID-19. Sequencing was carried out using peripheral blood. DNA for the CDR3: TGTGCCAGTAGTATAGATCCCCTCGGGGGGGGTACTGAAGCTTTCTTT. Translating it yields CASSIDPLGGGTEAFF.